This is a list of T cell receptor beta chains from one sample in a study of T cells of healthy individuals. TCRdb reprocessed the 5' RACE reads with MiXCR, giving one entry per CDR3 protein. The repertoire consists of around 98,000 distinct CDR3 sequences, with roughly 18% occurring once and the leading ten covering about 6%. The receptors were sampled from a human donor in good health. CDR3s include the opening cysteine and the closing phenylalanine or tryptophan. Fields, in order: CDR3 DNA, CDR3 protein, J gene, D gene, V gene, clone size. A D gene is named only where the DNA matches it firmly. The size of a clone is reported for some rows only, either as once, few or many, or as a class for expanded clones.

CDR3 DNA: TGTGCCAGCAGTGGGCAGGGGGCTAGCCACGAGCAGTACTTC; CDR3 protein: CASSGQGASHEQYF; J gene: TRBJ2-7; D gene: TRBD1; V gene: TRBV2; clone size: few
CDR3 DNA: TGTGCCAGCAGGCGGAATCAGGGGAGTAGGGCTGAAGCTTTCTTT; CDR3 protein: CASRRNQGSRAEAFF; J gene: TRBJ1-1; D gene: .; V gene: TRBV25-1; clone size: few
CDR3 DNA: TGTGCCAGCAGCCCCCGGGGGGAGGCTGCAGATACGCAGTATTTT; CDR3 protein: CASSPRGEAADTQYF; J gene: TRBJ2-3; D gene: TRBD2; V gene: TRBV3-1; clone size: .
CDR3 DNA: TGTGCCAGTATCAACTCAGGGGGCAGCAACTATGGCTACACCTTC; CDR3 protein: CASINSGGSNYGYTF; J gene: TRBJ1-2; D gene: TRBD1; V gene: TRBV19; clone size: few
CDR3 DNA: TGCGCCAGCAGCCAAGGATCGGGCGGCACAGAGACCCAGTACTTC; CDR3 protein: CASSQGSGGTETQYF; J gene: TRBJ2-5; D gene: .; V gene: TRBV4-3; clone size: .
CDR3 DNA: TGTGCCAGCTTAGGGACAGGGTACACCGGGGAGCTGTTTTTT; CDR3 protein: CASLGTGYTGELFF; J gene: TRBJ2-2; D gene: TRBD1; V gene: TRBV2; clone size: few
CDR3 DNA: TGCAGCGTTGAAGTAGGGGGGGAAAACATTCAGTACTTC; CDR3 protein: CSVEVGGENIQYF; J gene: TRBJ2-4; D gene: .; V gene: TRBV29-1; clone size: many
CDR3 DNA: TGCGCCAGCAGCTTGGGCGAAATTGAGAACACTGAAGCTTTCTTT; CDR3 protein: CASSLGEIENTEAFF; J gene: TRBJ1-1; D gene: .; V gene: TRBV5-1; clone size: .
CDR3 DNA: TGCGCCAGCAGCTTGACCTTCAATCAGCCCCAGCATTTT; CDR3 protein: CASSLTFNQPQHF; J gene: TRBJ1-5; D gene: .; V gene: TRBV5-1; clone size: medium-sized
CDR3 DNA: TGCGCCAGCAGCTTGGGGAGCGGAGAGACCCAGTACTTC; CDR3 protein: CASSLGSGETQYF; J gene: TRBJ2-5; D gene: .; V gene: TRBV5-1; clone size: few
CDR3 DNA: TGTGCCAGCAGCCCTACTGGACAGGGGGCCCTCCCCGACTATGGCTACACCTTC; CDR3 protein: CASSPTGQGALPDYGYTF; J gene: TRBJ1-2; D gene: TRBD1; V gene: TRBV7-3; clone size: many
CDR3 DNA: TGTACCATCCAAAATTTTCCTTCCTACGAGCAGTACTTC; CDR3 protein: CTIQNFPSYEQYF; J gene: TRBJ2-7; D gene: .; V gene: TRBV6-4; clone size: .
CDR3 DNA: TGTGCCAGCAGGGACAGGGGGCGCGACTACAATGAGCAGTTCTTC; CDR3 protein: CASRDRGRDYNEQFF; J gene: TRBJ2-1; D gene: TRBD1; V gene: TRBV6-1; clone size: many
CDR3 DNA: TGTGCCAGCAGCACCGGGACAGGGTGGCTCAATGAGCAGTTCTTC; CDR3 protein: CASSTGTGWLNEQFF; J gene: TRBJ2-1; D gene: TRBD1; V gene: TRBV7-2; clone size: .
CDR3 DNA: TGTGCCAGCAGTCCTAGGACGGGGAACACTGAAGCTTTCTTT; CDR3 protein: CASSPRTGNTEAFF; J gene: TRBJ1-1; D gene: .; V gene: TRBV28; clone size: many
CDR3 DNA: TGTGCCAGCAGTGAAAAAGGAGCGTCGGCAACTAATGAAAAACTGTTTTTT; CDR3 protein: CASSEKGASATNEKLFF; J gene: TRBJ1-4; D gene: .; V gene: TRBV6-1; clone size: many